The 3 T cell receptor beta chains in this list originate from one sample, sequenced in a study of T cells after yellow fever vaccination. TCRdb used MiXCR to reprocess the 5' RACE reads, holding one entry per CDR3 protein. The sample has 150,000 to 200,000 distinct CDR3 sequences; 11% are singletons. Sequencing used CD8+ T cells sorted from PBMCs, obtained 15 days after the yellow fever booster vaccination. These receptors were taken from a man aged 18-30 years who received the YFV17D yellow fever vaccine.

The chain combines TRBV29-1 with TRBJ2-1; 8 bases map to TRBD2. This CDR3 spans 16 amino acids. CDR1 and CDR2 (germline): SQVTM, ANQGSEA. V lost 4 bases and J lost 4; bases outside the gene matches: 12. The CDR3 coding sequence is TGCAGCGTTGCATTCTGGCGGGGGGACGATTACAATGAGCAGTTCTTC. Protein product: CSVAFWRGDDYNEQFF.

This clonotype was observed a handful of times. This chain joins TRBV4-3 and TRBJ1-4; a weak D match, TRBD1 (6 bases). This CDR3 has 16 amino acids. CDR1 is LGHNA, CDR2 YSLEER, per germline. The V and J ends lost 0 bases and 8 bases respectively, with 16 bases between them. For the CDR3, the DNA is TGCGCCAGCAGCCAAGATCCCACAGGGAAGGGGGAAAAACTGTTTTTT. As protein: CASSQDPTGKGEKLFF.

V usage is TRBV10-3 and J usage is TRBJ2-7, with a tentative D call TRBD2 (5 bases). Germline CDR1 ENHRY, CDR2 SYGVKD. The CDR3 has 12 amino acids. V was clipped by 6 bases and J by 4 bases, with 10 bases between them. The CDR3 loop reads CAISGEGYEQYV. In DNA, the CDR3 is TGTGCCATCAGCGGAGAGGGTTACGAGCAGTACGTC.